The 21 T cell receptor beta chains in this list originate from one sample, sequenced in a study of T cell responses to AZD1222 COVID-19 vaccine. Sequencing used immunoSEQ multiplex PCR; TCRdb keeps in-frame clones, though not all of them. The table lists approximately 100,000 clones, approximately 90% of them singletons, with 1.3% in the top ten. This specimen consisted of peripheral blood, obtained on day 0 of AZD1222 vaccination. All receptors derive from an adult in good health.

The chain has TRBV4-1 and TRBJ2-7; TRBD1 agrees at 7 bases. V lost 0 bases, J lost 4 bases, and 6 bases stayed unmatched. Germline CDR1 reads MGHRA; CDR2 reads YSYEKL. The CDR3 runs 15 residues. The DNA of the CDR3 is TGCGCCAGCAGCCAAGATGTGGGACAGAGTTACGAGCAGTACTTC. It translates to CASSQDVGQSYEQYF.

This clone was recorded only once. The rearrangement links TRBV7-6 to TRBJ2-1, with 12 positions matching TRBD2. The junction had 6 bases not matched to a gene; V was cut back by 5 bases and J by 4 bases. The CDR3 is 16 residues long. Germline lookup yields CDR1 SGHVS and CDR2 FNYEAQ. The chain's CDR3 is CASSRGLAGLYNEQFF. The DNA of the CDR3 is TGTGCCAGCAGCCGAGGACTAGCGGGGCTATACAATGAGCAGTTCTTC.

The CDR3 DNA reads as TGTGCCAGCAGCTTGGACCCAGGCCGCGAGCAGTACTTC. Its protein is CASSLDPGREQYF. The gene calls are TRBV5-5 and TRBJ2-7; D ambiguous. Per germline, CDR1 SGHKS and CDR2 YYEKEE (reference sequence). The CDR3 length is 13 residues. Trimming took off 0 bases at V and 6 bases at J, with 10 bases between the two ends.

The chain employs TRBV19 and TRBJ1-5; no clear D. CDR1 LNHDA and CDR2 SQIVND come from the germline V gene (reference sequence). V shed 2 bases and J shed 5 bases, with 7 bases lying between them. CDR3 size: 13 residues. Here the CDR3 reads CASSIRAHQPQHF. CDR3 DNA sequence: TGTGCCAGTAGTATACGTGCCCATCAGCCCCAGCATTTT.

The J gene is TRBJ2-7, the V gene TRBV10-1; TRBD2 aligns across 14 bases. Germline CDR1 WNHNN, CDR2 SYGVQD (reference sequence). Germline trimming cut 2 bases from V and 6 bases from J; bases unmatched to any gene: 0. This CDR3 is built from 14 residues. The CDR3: CASSEGTSGGEQYF. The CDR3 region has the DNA TGCGCCAGCAGTGAGGGGACTAGCGGGGGCGAGCAGTACTTC.

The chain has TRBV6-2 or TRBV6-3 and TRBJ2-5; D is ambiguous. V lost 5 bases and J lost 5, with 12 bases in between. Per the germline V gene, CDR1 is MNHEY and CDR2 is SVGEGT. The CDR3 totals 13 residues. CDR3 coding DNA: TGTGCCAGCAGTGCTGTACGCTGGGAGACCCAGTACTTC. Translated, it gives CASSAVRWETQYF.

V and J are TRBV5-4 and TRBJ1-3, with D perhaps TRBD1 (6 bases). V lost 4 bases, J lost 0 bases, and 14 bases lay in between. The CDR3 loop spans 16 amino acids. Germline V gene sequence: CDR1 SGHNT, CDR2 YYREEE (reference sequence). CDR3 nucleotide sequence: TGTGCCAGCAGCATCGAACAGGGCCCCTCTGGAAACACCATATATTTT. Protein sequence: CASSIEQGPSGNTIYF.

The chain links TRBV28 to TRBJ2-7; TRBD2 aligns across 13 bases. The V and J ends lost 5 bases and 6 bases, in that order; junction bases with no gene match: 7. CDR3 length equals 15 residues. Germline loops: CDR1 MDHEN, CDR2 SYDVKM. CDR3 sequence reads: CASSKRLAGGGEQYF. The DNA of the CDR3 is TGTGCCAGCAGTAAACGACTAGCGGGGGGCGGCGAGCAGTACTTC.

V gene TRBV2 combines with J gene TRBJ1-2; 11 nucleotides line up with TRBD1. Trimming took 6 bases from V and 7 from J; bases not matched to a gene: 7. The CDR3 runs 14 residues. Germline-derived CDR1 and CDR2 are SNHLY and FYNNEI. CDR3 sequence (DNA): TGTGCCAGCAGCGGACAGGGGGCTTTCTCTGGCTACACCTTC. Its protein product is CASSGQGAFSGYTF.

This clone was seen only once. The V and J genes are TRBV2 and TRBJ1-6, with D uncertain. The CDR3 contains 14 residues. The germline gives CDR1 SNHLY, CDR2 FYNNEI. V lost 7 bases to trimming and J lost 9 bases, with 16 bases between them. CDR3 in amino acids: CASKEAGVRSPLHF. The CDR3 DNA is TGTGCCAGCAAGGAGGCGGGAGTGCGTTCACCCCTCCACTTT. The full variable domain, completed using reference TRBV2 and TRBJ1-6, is EPEVTQTPSHQVTQMGQEVILRCVPISNHLYFYWYRQILGQKVEFLVSFYNNEISEKSEIFDDQFSVERPDGSNFTLKIRSTKLEDSAMYFCASKEAGVRSPLHFGNGTRLTVT.

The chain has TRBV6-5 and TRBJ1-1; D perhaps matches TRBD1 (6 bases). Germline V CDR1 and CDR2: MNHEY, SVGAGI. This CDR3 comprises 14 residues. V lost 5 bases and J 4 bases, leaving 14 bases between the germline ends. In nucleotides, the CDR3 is TGTGCCAGCAGTAAGGGGGACTCGGCCACTGAAGCTTTCTTT. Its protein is CASSKGDSATEAFF.

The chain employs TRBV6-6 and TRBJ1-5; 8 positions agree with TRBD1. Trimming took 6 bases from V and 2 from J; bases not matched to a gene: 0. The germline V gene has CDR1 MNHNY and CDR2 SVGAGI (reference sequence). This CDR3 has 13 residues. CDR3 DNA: TGTGCCAGCAGGACAGGGGGCAATCAGCCCCAGCATTTT. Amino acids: CASRTGGNQPQHF.

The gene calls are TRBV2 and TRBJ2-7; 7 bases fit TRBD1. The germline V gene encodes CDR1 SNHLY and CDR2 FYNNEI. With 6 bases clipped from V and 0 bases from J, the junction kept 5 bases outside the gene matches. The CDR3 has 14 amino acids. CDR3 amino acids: CASRTTGISYEQYF. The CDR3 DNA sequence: TGTGCCAGCAGGACGACAGGGATCTCCTACGAGCAGTACTTC.

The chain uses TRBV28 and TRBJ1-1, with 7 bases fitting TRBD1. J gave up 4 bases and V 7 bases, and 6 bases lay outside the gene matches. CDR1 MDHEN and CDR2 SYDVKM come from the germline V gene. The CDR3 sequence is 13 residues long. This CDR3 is CASKTGLGTEAFF. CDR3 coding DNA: TGTGCCAGCAAGACAGGGCTGGGCACTGAAGCTTTCTTT.

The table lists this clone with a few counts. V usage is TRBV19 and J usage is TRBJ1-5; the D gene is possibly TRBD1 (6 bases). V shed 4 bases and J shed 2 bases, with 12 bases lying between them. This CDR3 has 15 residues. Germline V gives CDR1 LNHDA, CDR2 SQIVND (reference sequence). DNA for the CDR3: TGTGCCAGTAGTACCCAGGGGATAGGCAATCAGCCCCAGCATTTT. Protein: CASSTQGIGNQPQHF.

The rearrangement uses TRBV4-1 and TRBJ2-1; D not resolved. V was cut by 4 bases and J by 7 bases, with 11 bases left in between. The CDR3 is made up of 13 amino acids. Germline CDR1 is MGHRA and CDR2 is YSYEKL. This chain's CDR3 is CASSPTLVNEQFF. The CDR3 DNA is TGCGCCAGCAGCCCAACCCTGGTTAATGAGCAGTTCTTC.

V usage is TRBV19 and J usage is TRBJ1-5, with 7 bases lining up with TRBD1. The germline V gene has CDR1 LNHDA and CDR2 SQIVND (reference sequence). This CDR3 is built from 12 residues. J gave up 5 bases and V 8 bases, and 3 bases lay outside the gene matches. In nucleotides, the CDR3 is TGTGCCAGTGGGGACAGCGATCAGCCCCAGCATTTT. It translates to CASGDSDQPQHF.

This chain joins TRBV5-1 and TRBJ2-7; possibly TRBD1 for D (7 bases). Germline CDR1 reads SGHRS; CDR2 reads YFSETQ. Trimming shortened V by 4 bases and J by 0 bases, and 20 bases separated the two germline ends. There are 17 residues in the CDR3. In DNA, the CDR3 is TGCGCCAGCAGCCACTCGTTTCAGGGGGGAAGCTCCTACGAGCAGTACTTC. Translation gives CASSHSFQGGSSYEQYF.

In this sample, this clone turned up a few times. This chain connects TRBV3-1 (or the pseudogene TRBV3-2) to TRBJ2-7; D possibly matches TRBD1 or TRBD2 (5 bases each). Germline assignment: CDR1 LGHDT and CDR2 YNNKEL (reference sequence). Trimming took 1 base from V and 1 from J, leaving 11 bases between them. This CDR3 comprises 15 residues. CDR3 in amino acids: CASSQGPGPSYEQYF. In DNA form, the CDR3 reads TGTGCCAGCAGCCAAGGTCCGGGACCTTCCTACGAGCAGTACTTC.

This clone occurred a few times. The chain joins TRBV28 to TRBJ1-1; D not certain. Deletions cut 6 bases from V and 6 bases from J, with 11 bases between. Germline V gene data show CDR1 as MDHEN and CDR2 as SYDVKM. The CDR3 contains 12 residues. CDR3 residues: CASRLEGPEAFF. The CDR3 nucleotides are TGTGCCAGCAGACTCGAGGGCCCTGAAGCTTTCTTT.

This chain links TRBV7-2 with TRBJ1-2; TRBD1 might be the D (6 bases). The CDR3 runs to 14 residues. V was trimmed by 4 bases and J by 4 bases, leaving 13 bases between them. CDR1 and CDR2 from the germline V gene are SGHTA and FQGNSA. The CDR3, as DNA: TGTGCCAGCAGCTCGACAGGCCGCACCTATGGCTACACCTTC. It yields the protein CASSSTGRTYGYTF.